This T cell receptor beta chain was captured in a study of CD8+ T cells in alopecia areata. Across the study: Administration of oral tofacitinib to treated patients was at 5 to 10 mg twice daily. Findings of the study overall: Throughout tofacitinib, many expanded lesional clones continued to persist in scalp and blood. Although TCR sharing was seen in mice, sharing across patients was less clear, possibly for HLA-related reasons.

Treatment denoted: oral pan-JAK inhibitor, 5-10 mg twice daily. The J segment lost 5 bases and the V segment lost 0 bases, leaving 4 bases of the junction unmatched. CDR3 length: 15 amino acids. From germline, CDR1 is MGHRA and CDR2 YSYEKL. Investigators isolated RNA and reverse transcribed it into cDNA to act as the sequencing template. TCRdb's copy holds only in-frame clones and misses some; the assay was immunoSEQ multiplex PCR. The sample contains 160,000 or so clones, about 71% of which appear only once. Regarding this clone: Its antigen remains unknown.

The receptor's source is a human donor with alopecia areata. Sequencing used CD4+ T cells sorted from blood, obtained at week 4, from a patient treated with tofacitinib. The chain recombines TRBV4-1 with TRBJ1-1; TRBD1 matches at 9 bases. Here the CDR3 DNA reads TGCGCCAGCAGCCAAGATCTGACAGGGGGGACTGAAGCTTTCTTT. This sequence encodes CASSQDLTGGTEAFF.